Presented here are 18 T cell receptor beta chains from one specimen sequenced in a study of blood T cell repertoires in COVID-19. TCRdb keeps only in-frame clones here, not all; method: immunoSEQ multiplex PCR. Of 240,000 or so clones listed, more than 70% are singletons. Sequences were obtained from peripheral blood. The source of these receptors is a woman in her thirties or forties who had recovered from COVID-19.

The J gene is TRBJ2-6, the V gene TRBV5-1; D remains unclear. CDR1 is SGHRS, CDR2 YFSETQ, per germline. V lost 4 bases, J lost 4 bases, and 12 bases lay in between. This CDR3 has 15 amino acids. CDR3 sequence reads: CASSPPVGGANVLTF. CDR3 sequence (DNA): TGCGCCAGCAGCCCGCCCGTCGGGGGGGCCAACGTCCTGACTTTC.

The rearrangement links TRBV11-3 to TRBJ1-1; D remains unclear. This CDR3 is 13 amino acids long. Germline V CDR1 and CDR2: SGHNT, YENEEA. Trimming took off 3 bases at V and 1 base at J, with 6 bases between the two ends. The CDR3, as DNA: TGTGCCAGCAGCTTTGAGGCGAACACTGAAGCTTTCTTT. As protein: CASSFEANTEAFF.

The count of this clone is one. The chain is built from TRBV7-9 and TRBJ2-1; TRBD2 matches 11 bases. The length of the CDR3 is 16 residues. Trimming took 3 bases from V and 3 from J; bases not matched to a gene: 4. CDR1 is SEHNR, CDR2 FQNEAQ, per germline (reference sequence). The CDR3 spells CASSFRGLADYNEQFF. The CDR3 DNA reads TGTGCCAGCAGCTTTCGGGGACTAGCGGACTACAATGAGCAGTTCTTC.

The chain couples TRBV5-1 to TRBJ2-7; no clear D. The CDR3 loop spans 15 amino acids. V was shortened by 0 bases and J by 0 bases, with 10 bases between the two germline ends. The germline V gene has CDR1 SGHRS and CDR2 YFSETQ. CDR3 nucleotides: TGCGCCAGCAGCTTGGGTTCAGGAAACTCCTACGAGCAGTACTTC. Residues: CASSLGSGNSYEQYF.

The chain employs TRBV11-3 and TRBJ2-3; 13 bases align to TRBD2. Trimming took 5 bases from V and 6 from J; bases not matched to a gene: 5. Germline V gene data show CDR1 as SGHNT and CDR2 as YENEEA. This CDR3 spans 15 amino acids. CDR3 nucleotides: TGTGCCAGCAGCCAGGGACTAGCGGGATCGGATACGCAGTATTTT. Translating gives CASSQGLAGSDTQYF.

The gene calls are TRBV10-3 and TRBJ1-2; 7 bases line up with TRBD1. CDR1 is ENHRY, CDR2 SYGVKD, per germline. The CDR3 runs to 16 residues. Losses at the gene ends were 4 bases for V and 4 bases for J; bases not matched to a gene: 12. The CDR3 sequence is CAISVGSLTGTYGYTF. The CDR3 bases are TGTGCCATCAGTGTGGGCTCCCTGACAGGGACCTATGGCTACACCTTC.

The J gene is TRBJ2-3, the V gene TRBV29-1; the D gene is possibly TRBD2 (6 bases). The CDR3 is 14 amino acids. V dropped 4 bases and J dropped 4 bases, with 15 bases sitting between them. Germline values: CDR1 SQVTM, CDR2 ANQGSEA. The chain's CDR3 is CSVGPAGLPDTQYF. The CDR3 nucleotides read TGCAGCGTTGGGCCCGCGGGACTCCCAGATACGCAGTATTTT.

This chain uses TRBV12-3 or TRBV12-4 with TRBJ1-2; 8 bases line up with TRBD1. The CDR3 covers 13 residues. V gave up 6 bases and J gave up 6 bases; unmatched junction bases: 6. In DNA, the CDR3 is TGTGCCAGCAGCAGCAGGGGGCTGGATGGCTACACCTTC. Its protein product is CASSSRGLDGYTF.

This clone was found a few times. The chain is built from TRBV30 and TRBJ2-5, with TRBD2 as a possible D gene (6 bases). The CDR3 runs 12 residues. V lost 3 bases, J lost 10 bases, and 15 bases lay in between. CDR1 is GTSNPN and CDR2 is SVGIG in the germline V gene (reference sequence). The DNA for the CDR3 is TGTGCCTGGAGCACCTCAGCCGGGGGCCAGTACTTC. It encodes CAWSTSAGGQYF.

The chain uses TRBV7-2 and TRBJ2-5; 9 bases agree with TRBD1. The germline CDR1 and CDR2 sequences are SGHTA and FQGNSA. The CDR3 contains 14 residues. V was clipped by 5 bases and J by 5 bases; unmatched bases: 6. The CDR3 protein is CASSPGTGQETQYF. CDR3 bases: TGTGCCAGCAGCCCCGGGACAGGGCAGGAGACCCAGTACTTC.

The count of this clone is one. V usage is TRBV19 and J usage is TRBJ1-4; 8 positions match TRBD1. CDR3 length: 13 residues. The germline CDR1 and CDR2 sequences are LNHDA and SQIVND (reference sequence). With 10 bases clipped from V and 10 bases from J, the junction kept 11 bases outside the gene matches. CDR3 amino acids: CATRGQGAGKLFF. As DNA, the CDR3 is TGTGCCACTAGGGGGCAGGGGGCCGGAAAACTGTTTTTT.

This sequence joins TRBV7-2 and TRBJ1-6; TRBD1 matches at 7 bases. The germline V gene encodes CDR1 SGHTA and CDR2 FQGNSA. This CDR3 is built from 16 residues. The J segment lost 7 bases and the V segment lost 1 base, leaving 7 bases of the junction unmatched. In DNA, the CDR3 is TGTGCCAGCAGCTTAGAGGGGGGCAGGGGGAATTCACCCCTCCACTTT. It is translated as CASSLEGGRGNSPLHF.

CDR3 bases: TGTGCCAGCAGTCCCCCGGACTGGCCGGGAATGGGGAATGAGCAGTTCTTC. Encoded protein: CASSPPDWPGMGNEQFF. The chain links TRBV25-1 to TRBJ2-1, with D perhaps matching TRBD2 (5 bases). V lost 5 bases to trimming and J lost 7 bases, with 24 bases between them. This CDR3 has 17 amino acids. The germline CDR1 and CDR2 sequences are MGHDK and SYGVNS.

This chain links TRBV5-1 with TRBJ1-1, with D unclear. Germline assignment: CDR1 SGHRS and CDR2 YFSETQ. The CDR3 runs 15 residues. Trimming stripped 4 bases from V and 4 bases from J, with 17 bases between. CDR3: CASSEASDGLTEAFF. For the CDR3, the DNA is TGCGCCAGCAGCGAGGCTTCCGACGGACTCACTGAAGCTTTCTTT.

The gene calls are TRBV5-8 and TRBJ1-5; TRBD1 matches at 7 bases. This CDR3 is built from 17 residues. In germline, CDR1 is SGHTS, CDR2 YDEGEE. The trim removed 2 bases at V and 0 bases at J, leaving 8 bases unmatched. CDR3 amino acids: CASSLGTELTSNQPQHF. The DNA of the CDR3 is TGTGCCAGCAGCTTAGGGACAGAACTTACTAGCAATCAGCCCCAGCATTTT.

This chain joins TRBV19 and TRBJ1-4; weak D call: TRBD1 (5 bases). The V end lost 3 bases, the J end lost 14 bases, and 16 bases lay between the germline ends. From germline, CDR1 is LNHDA and CDR2 SQIVND (reference sequence). The CDR3 contains 13 residues. The CDR3 here is CASSIASDTSLFF. The CDR3, as DNA: TGTGCCAGTAGTATTGCCTCGGACACCTCCCTGTTTTTT.

The chain couples TRBV7-2 to TRBJ2-3; 7 nucleotides align to TRBD2. CDR1 is SGHTA and CDR2 is FQGNSA in the germline V gene. Losses at the gene ends were 3 bases for V and 2 bases for J; bases not matched to a gene: 5. This CDR3 has 15 residues. The CDR3 reads CASSLGGSPTDTQYF. Here the CDR3 DNA reads TGTGCCAGCAGCTTGGGCGGGAGTCCCACAGATACGCAGTATTTT.

This chain links TRBV6-5 with TRBJ1-1; TRBD1 matches 7 bases. The CDR3 is made up of 11 amino acids. CDR1 is MNHEY and CDR2 is SVGAGI in the germline V gene. The ends lost 6 bases at V and 11 bases at J; junction bases unmatched: 6. The CDR3 reads CASSKGQSAFF. The CDR3 DNA sequence: TGTGCCAGCAGCAAGGGACAGTCGGCTTTCTTT.